The subject of this entry is one TCR beta chain. Its recognized antigen is unknown. Taken from cysteine to phenylalanine, the CDR3 has 18 residues. This entry has no DNA. From a lookup of the germline V gene, CDR1 and CDR2 are MNHNS and SASEGT. The sample comes from a study of monozygotic twins with inflammatory bowel disease (dated by TCRdb to 2018 to 2020). For the study in its entirety: In total, around 30 monozygotic twin pairs made up the full study: 19 Danish pairs, all IBD-discordant, plus nine German pairs, of which four were IBD-concordant and five were IBD-discordant. Within discordant pairs, disease-associated traits were sought mainly by comparing IBD patients with their genetically identical healthy co-twins. Each individual had, on average, about 151 000 unique TCRalpha sequences and 181 000 unique TCRbeta sequences available for analysis.

Library method: 5' RACE. For each TCR library, approximately 3.5 ug of total RNA was used. For each sample, cDNA was synthesized in eight separate reactions using SMARTScribe reverse transcriptase. During cDNA synthesis, template switching introduced unique molecular identifiers that contained a 6-nucleotide sample barcode. Amplification of TCRalpha and TCRbeta cDNA involved two nested PCRs of about 15 and 9 cycles, and each PCR was followed by bead purification. Before amplification, cDNA was treated with uracil DNA-glycosylase and purified using the QIAquick PCR purification kit. The second PCR added Illumina TruSeq-compatible adapters along with sample-specific barcodes. TapeStation and Qubit were used to check library quality and concentration, and roughly 5.5 ng of each library was pooled. Sequencing of the pooled libraries was done on an Illumina HiSeq2500 single-index Rapid Run using custom sequencing primers and 2 x 100 bp reads. Regarding the original processing steps: UMI-based consensus assembly with MiGEC version 1.2.6 was used to correct PCR and sequencing errors. MiXCR version 2.1.1 was used for V(D)J alignment, clonotype assembly and CDR3 extraction. To normalise gene usage, clonotype sharing and MAIT/NKT TCR abundance, the top 1000, 10 000 and 20 000 clonotypes in each sample were analysed. Diversity was computed as the inverse Simpson index with the vegan R package after downsampling to 27 000 UMIs. Paired Mann-Whitney U tests on discordant twin pairs were used, with Benjamini-Hochberg multiple-testing correction. Once TCRdb had reprocessed the reads, it stored one entry per CDR3 protein sequence and supplied no DNA. TCRdb, rather than the study authors, made the V and J calls. The sample table includes about 210,000 distinct CDR3 sequences. Around 1.5% of the sample is held by the ten biggest clonotypes.

Study-level results and caveats: The results gave no support for a single strong signal or clonotype linked to IBD. TCRbeta repertoire diversity, by inverse Simpson index, was decreased in IBD patients compared with their healthy co-twins. Different T cell subtypes could not be distinguished in the analysis. Because patients received different immunosuppressive treatments, the repertoires may have picked up extra background noise and variability between individuals. Repertoire similarity did not differ between concordant and discordant twins, which could be due to limited statistical power. Compared with healthy twins, IBD patients shared fewer clonotypes with other individuals, and the difference was most pronounced in patients with signs of disease activity.

A roughly 2.7 ml peripheral blood sample was drawn into PAXgene tubes per donor and stored at -80°C. Without T cell sorting, total RNA was isolated from whole blood using the PAXgene blood miRNA kit on an automated QIAcube. Peripheral blood from monozygotic twin pairs, either concordant or discordant for inflammatory bowel disease, underwent deep TCRalpha and TCRbeta repertoire profiling that used unique molecular barcoding. Smoking habits were recorded for all twin pairs, with individuals classified as current, former or never smokers. The sample consisted of blood. The V and J segments used are TRBV6-1 and TRBJ2-6; absent DNA, TCRdb's TRBD2 call cannot be checked. The origin of this receptor is a human donor with ulcerative colitis or Crohn's disease, or a healthy co-twin of an affected twin (not recorded which). The CDR3 region reads CASSPSRTWASGANVLTF.